Below are 19 T cell receptor beta chains sequenced from a single sample in a study of shared clonotypes between healthy human individuals. Sequencing used immunoSEQ multiplex PCR; TCRdb keeps in-frame clones, though not all of them. Among some 1 million clones listed, about 74% were seen once. The sequenced sample consisted of memory CD4+ T cells sorted from blood. Specified subset: CD45RA-negative fraction. These receptor sequences come from a man younger than 35 in good health.

This rearrangement joins TRBV2 to TRBJ2-5; 13 positions agree with TRBD2. The V segment lost 7 bases and the J segment 4 bases; nucleotides outside the gene matches: 6. CDR1 and CDR2 (germline): SNHLY, FYNNEI. The CDR3 has 15 residues. The CDR3 spells CASTLTSGGIETQYF. In nucleotides, the CDR3 is TGTGCCAGCACCCTGACTAGCGGGGGGATAGAGACCCAGTACTTC.

V is TRBV7-8 and J is TRBJ1-1; D is uncertain. The CDR3 length is 14 residues. The germline V gene encodes CDR1 SGHVS and CDR2 FQNEAQ. Trimming left V 3 bases short and J 1 base short, with 9 bases between. CDR3: CASSFGHRNTEAFF. CDR3 sequence (DNA): TGTGCCAGCAGCTTCGGGCACAGGAACACTGAAGCTTTCTTT.

This clone was detected once. J is TRBJ1-2 and V is TRBV12-5; D gene ambiguous. This CDR3 contains 12 residues. Per germline, CDR1 LGHNT and CDR2 FRNRAP. Trimming pared 1 base from V and 8 bases from J, leaving 8 bases between. CDR3 in DNA: TGTGCTAGTGGTTTGGAGACTGGCGGCTACACCTTC. It is translated as CASGLETGGYTF. The whole variable domain, remainder taken from reference TRBV12-5 and TRBJ1-2, is DARVTQTPRHKVTEMGQEVTMRCQPILGHNTVFWYRQTMMQGLELLAYFRNRAPLDDSGMPKDRFSAEMPDATLATLKIQPSEPRDSAVYFCASGLETGGYTFGSGTRLTVV.

CDR3 sequence: CATGLSYNEQFF. The CDR3 DNA sequence: TGTGCCACGGGACTGAGCTACAATGAGCAGTTCTTC. The V gene is TRBV6-1, the J gene TRBJ2-1, with D possibly being TRBD2 (6 bases). The CDR3 extends over 12 amino acids. V lost 10 bases and J 3 bases, leaving 10 bases between the germline ends. Germline values: CDR1 MNHNS, CDR2 SASEGT.

The genes are TRBV19 and TRBJ2-7; D unresolved. Germline lookup yields CDR1 LNHDA and CDR2 SQIVND (reference sequence). The CDR3 totals 13 residues. V lost 6 bases, J lost 9 bases, and 18 bases lay in between. The CDR3 here is CASSDNTGTSQYF. The CDR3 region has the DNA TGTGCCAGTAGCGACAACACGGGCACGTCGCAGTACTTC.

The chain's CDR3 is CASSQKIPSGRCGEQFF. The CDR3 DNA reads TGTGCCAGCAGCCAAAAGATACCTAGCGGGAGGTGTGGTGAGCAGTTCTTC. The chain combines TRBV21-1 with TRBJ2-1; the table's D call of TRBD2 was not tested on the DNA. TRBV21-1 is assigned pseudogene status. The CDR3 extends over 17 amino acids.

A note on this clone: Different DNA sequences within this sample yield the same CDR3. The chain combines TRBV7-9 with TRBJ2-7; no firm D call. Germline CDR1 reads SEHNR; CDR2 reads FQNEAQ (reference sequence). The CDR3 length is 12 residues. The V end was cut by 3 bases, the J end by 2 bases, with 5 bases between. The DNA of the CDR3 is TGTGCCAGCAGCTTTGGGGCCTACGAGCAGTACTTC. Residues: CASSFGAYEQYF.

In its sample, this clone was seen once. This rearrangement joins TRBV5-8 to TRBJ2-2; D is unclear. Germline V gene lookup returns CDR1 SGHTS and CDR2 YDEGEE. The ends were cut back, 7 bases at V and 4 bases at J, with 14 bases in the middle. The CDR3 runs 14 residues. The CDR3 loop is CASPRRVFTGELFF. The CDR3 coding sequence is TGTGCCAGCCCCCGTCGCGTGTTCACCGGGGAGCTGTTTTTT.

The chain uses TRBV6-1 and TRBJ1-3; no clear D gene. CDR1 and CDR2 from the germline V gene are MNHNS and SASEGT. V lost 0 bases and J 2 bases, leaving 11 bases between the germline ends. The length of the CDR3 is 16 residues. CDR3 loop: CASSEAPLKPGNTIYF. In DNA, the CDR3 is TGTGCCAGCAGTGAAGCCCCTCTGAAACCTGGAAACACCATATATTTT.

The chain couples TRBV19 to TRBJ1-5; TRBD1 matches 10 bases. This CDR3 is 16 amino acids long. J gave up 1 base and V 10 bases, and 10 bases lay outside the gene matches. Per germline, CDR1 LNHDA and CDR2 SQIVND (reference sequence). CDR3 DNA: TGTGCCACCATGAACTCGGACAGGGGGAGCAATCAGCCCCAGCATTTT. Its protein is CATMNSDRGSNQPQHF.

This chain uses TRBV18 with TRBJ1-1; D not certain. V was trimmed by 4 bases and J by 2 bases, leaving 14 bases between them. Looked up from germline, CDR1 is KGHSH and CDR2 is LQKENI. This CDR3 has 15 residues. The CDR3 loop is CASSLSNTYNTEAFF. The CDR3 nucleotides read TGTGCCAGCTCACTCTCAAATACTTACAACACTGAAGCTTTCTTT.

The table lists this clone with a count of one. J is TRBJ1-3 and V is TRBV30; the D is unclear. The V and J ends lost 4 bases and 7 bases respectively, with 8 bases between them. The CDR3 is made up of 11 amino acids. Per germline, CDR1 GTSNPN and CDR2 SVGIG (reference sequence). The CDR3 sequence is CAWISRNTIYF. The DNA of the CDR3 is TGTGCCTGGATATCTCGGAACACCATATATTTT.

J is TRBJ2-1 and V is TRBV4-1; 9 nucleotides line up with TRBD2. Germline values: CDR1 MGHRA, CDR2 YSYEKL. The CDR3 has 15 residues. The V and J ends lost 1 base and 7 bases, in that order; junction bases with no gene match: 5. CDR3 in DNA: TGCGCCAGCAGCCAAGTCCTAGCGGGGCTTAATGAGCAGTTCTTC. Protein: CASSQVLAGLNEQFF.

The chain uses TRBV30 and TRBJ2-5, with 9 bases that match TRBD1. The end of the DNA fits TRBJ2-7 better, so the J call may be wrong. The CDR3 covers 14 residues. Germline V gene sequence: CDR1 GTSNPN, CDR2 SVGIG (reference sequence). CDR3 amino acids: CAWSGGTGSYEQYF. The CDR3 DNA is TGTGCCTGGAGTGGCGGGACAGGGTCCTACGAGCAGTACTTC.

Details on this clone: The sample contains more than one DNA sequence encoding this CDR3. This rearrangement joins TRBV5-1 to TRBJ1-4, with 7 bases fitting TRBD1. The CDR3 runs to 15 residues. With V trimmed by 0 bases and J by 5 bases, 4 bases remained unmatched. Per germline, CDR1 SGHRS and CDR2 YFSETQ. CDR3 sequence: CASSLAGGPNEKLFF. In DNA, the CDR3 is TGCGCCAGCAGCTTGGCAGGGGGGCCCAATGAAAAACTGTTTTTT.

Remarks on this clone: Possible read error: a much larger clone is one base away. This chain links TRBV7-2 with TRBJ2-3; D assignment may be TRBD1 or TRBD2 (5 bases each). The CDR3 covers 13 residues. Trimming pared 3 bases from V and 2 bases from J, leaving 6 bases between. From germline, CDR1 is SGHTA and CDR2 FQGNSA. CDR3 nucleotide sequence: TGTGCCAGCAGCTTCGGGACCACAGATACGCAGTATTTT. Encoded protein: CASSFGTTDTQYF.

The J gene is TRBJ1-2, the V gene TRBV5-5, with TRBD1 identical over 10 bases. The CDR3 is made up of 15 amino acids. V shed 2 bases and J 10 bases; nucleotides not matched to a gene: 11. Germline loops: CDR1 SGHKS, CDR2 YYEKEE (reference sequence). The CDR3 DNA sequence: TGTGCCAGCAGCTTCACGACAGGGGGCTATTCTGCCTACACCTTC. Encoded protein: CASSFTTGGYSAYTF.

This CDR3 is CASRVVYEQYF. CDR3 coding DNA: TGTGCCAGCAGAGTAGTCTACGAGCAGTACTTC. The V and J genes are TRBV2 and TRBJ2-7; no firm D call. Trimming pared 6 bases from V and 3 bases from J, leaving 6 bases between. CDR3 size: 11 residues. Germline-derived CDR1 and CDR2 are SNHLY and FYNNEI.

In regard to this clone: This sample also contains other DNA sequences that code for the same CDR3. The chain is built from TRBV4-2 and TRBJ1-5; D call uncertain. Trimming took 0 bases from V and 0 from J, leaving 6 bases between them. This CDR3 has 15 residues. Germline V lookup: CDR1 LGHNA, CDR2 YNFKEQ. The CDR3 region is CASSQEAASNQPQHF. CDR3 nucleotide sequence: TGTGCCAGCAGCCAAGAGGCAGCTAGCAATCAGCCCCAGCATTTT.